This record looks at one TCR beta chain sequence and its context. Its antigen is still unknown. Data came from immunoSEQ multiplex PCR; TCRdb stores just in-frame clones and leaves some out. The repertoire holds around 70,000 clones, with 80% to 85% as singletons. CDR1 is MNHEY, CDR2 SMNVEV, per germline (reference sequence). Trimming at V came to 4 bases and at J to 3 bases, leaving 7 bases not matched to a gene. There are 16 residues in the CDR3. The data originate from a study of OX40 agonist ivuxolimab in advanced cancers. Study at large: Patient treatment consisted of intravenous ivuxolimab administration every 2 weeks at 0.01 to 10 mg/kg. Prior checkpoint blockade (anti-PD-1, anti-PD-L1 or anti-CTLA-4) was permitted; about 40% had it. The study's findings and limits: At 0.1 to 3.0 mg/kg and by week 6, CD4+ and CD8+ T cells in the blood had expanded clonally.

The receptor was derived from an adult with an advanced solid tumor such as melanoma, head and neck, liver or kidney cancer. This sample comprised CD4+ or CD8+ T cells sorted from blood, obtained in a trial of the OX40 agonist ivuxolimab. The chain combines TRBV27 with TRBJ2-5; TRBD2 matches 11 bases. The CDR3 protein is CASSSFILAGEETQYF. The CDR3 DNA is TGTGCCAGCAGTTCGTTTATACTAGCGGGAGAAGAGACCCAGTACTTC.